This TCR beta chain is drawn from a study of OX40 agonist ivuxolimab in advanced cancers. In the study overall: With ivuxolimab, an agonistic anti-OX40 (CD134) antibody, patients were treated. Study results and limitations: Among patients with partial responses at 0.1-3.0 mg/kg, clonal expansion was among the lowest. Specificity for antigen went undetermined in the expanded peripheral T cells.

The CDR3 spans 14 residues. This clone rates as medium-sized. Its matching antigen is unknown. The repertoire was sequenced with immunoSEQ multiplex PCR; TCRdb's copy has only in-frame clones and lacks some. The sample holds 10,000 to 15,000 clones; roughly three quarters are singletons and the top ten take 27%. The V gene is TRBV7-5, the J gene TRBJ2-7; the table gives TRBD1 as D, unverified against the DNA. TRBV7-5 is flagged as a pseudogene. This clonotype was obtained from an adult with an advanced solid tumor such as melanoma, head and neck, liver or kidney cancer. The specimen was CD4+ or CD8+ T cells sorted from blood, collected in a trial of the OX40 agonist ivuxolimab. The DNA of the CDR3 is TGTGTCAGAAGCTTAGGAGTGGGGACAGGCGAGCAGTACTTC. It is translated as CVRSLGVGTGEQYF.